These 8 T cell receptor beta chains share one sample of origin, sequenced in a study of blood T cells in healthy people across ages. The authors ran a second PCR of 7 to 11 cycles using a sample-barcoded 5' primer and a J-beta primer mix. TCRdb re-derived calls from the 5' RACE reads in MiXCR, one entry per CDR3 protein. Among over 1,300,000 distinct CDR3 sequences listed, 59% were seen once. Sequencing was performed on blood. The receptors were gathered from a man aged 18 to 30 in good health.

CDR3 amino acids: CASSEGGTEQYF. The DNA for the CDR3 is TGTGCCAGCAGTGAAGGTGGGACCGAGCAGTACTTC. The genes are TRBV2 and TRBJ2-7; D assignment may be TRBD1 or TRBD2 (5 bases each). V was trimmed by 1 base and J by 6 bases, leaving 7 bases between them. Germline V gene data show CDR1 as SNHLY and CDR2 as FYNNEI. This CDR3 has 12 amino acids.

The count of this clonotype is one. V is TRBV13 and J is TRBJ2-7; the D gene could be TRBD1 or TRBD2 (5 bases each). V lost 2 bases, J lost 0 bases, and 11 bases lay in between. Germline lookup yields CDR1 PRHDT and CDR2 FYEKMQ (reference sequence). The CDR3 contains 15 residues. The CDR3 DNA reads TGTGCCAGCAGCTTAATGGGGGATAGCTCCTACGAGCAGTACTTC. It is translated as CASSLMGDSSYEQYF.

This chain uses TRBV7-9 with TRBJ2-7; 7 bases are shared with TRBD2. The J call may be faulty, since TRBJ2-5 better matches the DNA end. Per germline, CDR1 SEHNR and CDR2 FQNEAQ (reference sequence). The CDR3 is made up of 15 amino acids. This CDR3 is CASSTNNGTIETQYF. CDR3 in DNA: TGTGCCAGCAGCACTAACAACGGGACTATAGAGACCCAGTACTTC.

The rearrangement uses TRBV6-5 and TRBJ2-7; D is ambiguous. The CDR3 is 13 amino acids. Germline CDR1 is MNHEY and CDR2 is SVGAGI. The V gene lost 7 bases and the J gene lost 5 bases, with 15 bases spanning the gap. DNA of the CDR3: TGTGCCAGCACCCCGGTCGCTCGGAACGAGCAGTACTTC. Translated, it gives CASTPVARNEQYF.

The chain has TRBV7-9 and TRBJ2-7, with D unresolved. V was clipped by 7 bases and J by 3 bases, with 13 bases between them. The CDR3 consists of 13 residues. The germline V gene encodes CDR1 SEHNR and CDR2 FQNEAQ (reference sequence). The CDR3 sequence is CASTLSSYYEQYF. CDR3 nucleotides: TGTGCCAGCACTCTTTCCAGTTACTACGAGCAGTACTTC.

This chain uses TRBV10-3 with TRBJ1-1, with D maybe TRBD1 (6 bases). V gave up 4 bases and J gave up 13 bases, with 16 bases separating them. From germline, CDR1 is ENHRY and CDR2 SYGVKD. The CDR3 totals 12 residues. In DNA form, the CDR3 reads TGTGCCATCAGTGGGGGGCACGACGGTGGTTTCTTT. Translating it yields CAISGGHDGGFF.

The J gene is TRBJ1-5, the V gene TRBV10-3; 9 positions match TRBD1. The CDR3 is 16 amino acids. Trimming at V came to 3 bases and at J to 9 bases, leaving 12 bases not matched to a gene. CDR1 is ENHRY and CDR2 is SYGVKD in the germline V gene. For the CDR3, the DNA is TGTGCCATCAGTGACAGGGACAGGGAGTACACTTGGCCCCAGCATTTT. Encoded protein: CAISDRDREYTWPQHF.

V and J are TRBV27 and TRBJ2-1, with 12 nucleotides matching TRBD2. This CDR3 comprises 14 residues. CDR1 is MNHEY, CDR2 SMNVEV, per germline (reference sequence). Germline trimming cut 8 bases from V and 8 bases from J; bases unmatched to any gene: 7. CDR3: CASGLAGGLHEQFF. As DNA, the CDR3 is TGTGCCAGCGGTCTAGCGGGGGGGCTACATGAGCAGTTCTTC.